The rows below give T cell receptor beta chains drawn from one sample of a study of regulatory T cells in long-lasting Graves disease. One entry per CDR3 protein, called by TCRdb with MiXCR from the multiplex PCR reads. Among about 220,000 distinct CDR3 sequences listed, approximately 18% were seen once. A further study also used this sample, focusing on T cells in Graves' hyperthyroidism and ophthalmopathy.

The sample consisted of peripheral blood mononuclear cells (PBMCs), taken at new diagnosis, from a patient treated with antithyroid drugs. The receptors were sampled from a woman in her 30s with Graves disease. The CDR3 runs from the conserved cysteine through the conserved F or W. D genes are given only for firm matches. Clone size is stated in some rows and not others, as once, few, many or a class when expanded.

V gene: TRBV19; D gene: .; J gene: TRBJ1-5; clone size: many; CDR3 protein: CASDIGRQPQHF; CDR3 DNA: TGTGCCAGTGATATCGGCCGTCAGCCCCAGCATTTT
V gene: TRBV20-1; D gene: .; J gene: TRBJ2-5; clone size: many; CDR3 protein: CSARDFRGAQETQYF; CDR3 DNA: TGCAGTGCTAGAGATTTTCGGGGCGCTCAAGAGACCCAGTACTTC
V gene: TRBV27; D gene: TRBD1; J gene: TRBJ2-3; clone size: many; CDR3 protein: CASSFRDRKTDTQYF; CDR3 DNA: TGTGCCAGCAGTTTCCGGGACAGGAAAACAGATACGCAGTATTTT
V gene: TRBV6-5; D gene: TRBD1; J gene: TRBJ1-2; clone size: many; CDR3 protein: CASSFTPGGASNYGYTF; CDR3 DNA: TGTGCCAGCAGTTTTACCCCAGGGGGCGCCTCTAACTATGGCTACACCTTC
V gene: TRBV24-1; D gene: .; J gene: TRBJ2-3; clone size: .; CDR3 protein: CATSDGGSEQYTDTQYF; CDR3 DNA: TGTGCCACCAGTGATGGTGGTTCAGAACAGTACACAGATACGCAGTATTTT
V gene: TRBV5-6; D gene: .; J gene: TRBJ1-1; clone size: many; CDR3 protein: CASSFRGREAFF; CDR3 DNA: TGTGCCAGCAGCTTCAGGGGAAGGGAAGCTTTCTTT
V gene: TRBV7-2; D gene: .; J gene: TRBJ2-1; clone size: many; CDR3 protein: CASSYLEDEQFF; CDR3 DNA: TGTGCCAGCTCCTATTTGGAGGATGAGCAGTTCTTC
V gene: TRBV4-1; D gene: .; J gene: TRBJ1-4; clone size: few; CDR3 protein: CASSPLTGKLFF; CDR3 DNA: TGCGCCAGCAGCCCTCTTACAGGGAAACTGTTTTTT
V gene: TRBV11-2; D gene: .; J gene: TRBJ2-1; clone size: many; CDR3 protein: CASSFQRSGEQFF; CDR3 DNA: TGTGCCAGCAGCTTCCAAAGGAGTGGTGAGCAGTTCTTC
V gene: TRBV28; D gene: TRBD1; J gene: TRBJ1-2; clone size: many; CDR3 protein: CASSHPLGTDSYGYTF; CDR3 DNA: TGTGCCAGCAGTCACCCCCTCGGGACAGACTCCTATGGCTACACCTTC
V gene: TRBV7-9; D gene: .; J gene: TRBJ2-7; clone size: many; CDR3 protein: CASRRATSYEQYF; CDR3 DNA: TGTGCCAGCAGGAGGGCGACCTCCTACGAGCAGTACTTC
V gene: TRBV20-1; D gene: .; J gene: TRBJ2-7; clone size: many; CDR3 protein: CSARDQVQADEQYF; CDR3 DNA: TGCAGTGCTAGAGATCAAGTACAGGCCGACGAGCAGTACTTC
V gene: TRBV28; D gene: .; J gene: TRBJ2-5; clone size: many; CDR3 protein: CASRTGTPTITRQETQYF; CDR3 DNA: TGTGCCAGCAGAACCGGGACTCCAACCATCACTCGCCAAGAGACCCAGTACTTC
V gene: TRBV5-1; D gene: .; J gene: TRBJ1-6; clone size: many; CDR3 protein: CASSLSGTAYSPLHF; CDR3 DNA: TGCGCCAGCAGCTTGAGTGGTACAGCGTATTCACCCCTCCACTTT
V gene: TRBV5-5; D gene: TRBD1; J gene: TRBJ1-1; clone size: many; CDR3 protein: CASSLAGGSVNTEAFF; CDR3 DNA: TGTGCCAGCAGCTTAGCAGGGGGCTCTGTGAACACTGAAGCTTTCTTT
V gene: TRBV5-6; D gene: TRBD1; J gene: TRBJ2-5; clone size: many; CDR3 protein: CASSLAYRGSRQETQYF; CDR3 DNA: TGTGCCAGCAGCTTGGCCTACAGGGGTTCTCGCCAAGAGACCCAGTACTTC
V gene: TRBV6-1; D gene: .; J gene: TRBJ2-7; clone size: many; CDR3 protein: CASSVADYEQYF; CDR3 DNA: TGTGCCAGCAGTGTCGCAGACTACGAGCAGTACTTC
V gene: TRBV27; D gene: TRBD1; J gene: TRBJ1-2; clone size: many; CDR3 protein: CASSPDRGVRGYTF; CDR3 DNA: TGTGCCAGCAGTCCTGACAGGGGTGTAAGGGGCTACACCTTC
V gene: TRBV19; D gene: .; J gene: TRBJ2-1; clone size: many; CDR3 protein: CASSIFHNYNEQFF; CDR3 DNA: TGTGCCAGTAGTATATTCCACAACTACAATGAGCAGTTCTTC